The 2 T cell receptor beta chains given below trace back to one sample, sequenced in a study of immune evolution from preneoplasia to lung adenocarcinoma. Only in-frame clones appear in the TCRdb table, and some are missing; sequencing was by immunoSEQ multiplex PCR. This sample carries about 9,500 clones, around 90% of them seen once, and the ten largest clones take 2.3%. Sequencing was performed on FFPE invasive lung adenocarcinoma tissue. All receptors derive from a person aged 65 to 79 with invasive lung adenocarcinoma.

The chain uses TRBV6-5 and TRBJ2-1; 7 positions match TRBD1. Germline CDR1 is MNHEY and CDR2 is SVGAGI. Unmatched junction bases numbered 5, after V lost 9 bases and J lost 6 bases. This CDR3 is 12 amino acids long. The CDR3 DNA follows: TGTGCCAGTCAGACAGGGTTCAATGAGCAGTTCTTC. Amino acids: CASQTGFNEQFF.

This clone showed up just once. A read error may account for a junction end that differs from germline. The chain has TRBV27 and TRBJ1-5; D is uncertain. Germline lookup yields CDR1 MNHEY and CDR2 SMNVEV (reference sequence). The CDR3 is 16 residues long. Written as DNA, the CDR3 is TGTGCCAGCAGTGCCACGATTCATGCCGTCAATGAGCCCCAGCATTTT. It translates to CASSATIHAVNEPQHF.